Below, 14 T cell receptor beta chains from the same sample are listed, as sequenced in a study of cytomegalovirus exposure and HLA in healthy donors. The PCR employed 60 Vbeta primers together with 13 Jbeta primers. The protocol was immunoSEQ multiplex PCR, while the TCRdb copy is restricted to in-frame clones and leaves out a portion. The table shows some 69,000 clones, with roughly 65% occurring only once. Sequencing input: PBMCs. The receptors here all came from a male donor in good health and CMV-seropositive.

The chain carries TRBV19 and TRBJ2-6, with TRBD1 matching over 8 bases. With 5 bases clipped from V and 8 bases from J, the junction kept 8 bases outside the gene matches. The germline CDR1 and CDR2 sequences are LNHDA and SQIVND (reference sequence). CDR3 size: 15 residues. The CDR3 here is CASSSDRVGTNVLTF. CDR3 DNA: TGTGCCAGTAGTTCGGACAGGGTCGGTACCAACGTCCTGACTTTC.

J is TRBJ2-1 and V is TRBV19; 7 nucleotides match TRBD2. The V and J ends lost 3 bases and 6 bases, in that order; junction bases with no gene match: 8. CDR1 LNHDA and CDR2 SQIVND come from the germline V gene (reference sequence). CDR3 length: 15 residues. The CDR3 spells CASSIAASGGNEQFF. In DNA, the CDR3 is TGTGCCAGTAGTATTGCGGCTAGCGGAGGCAATGAGCAGTTCTTC. The complete variable domain, with remaining parts taken from reference TRBV19 and TRBJ2-1, reads DGGITQSPKYLFRKEGQNVTLSCEQNLNHDAMYWYRQDPGQGLRLIYYSQIVNDFQKGDIAEGYSVSREKKESFPLTVTSAQKNPTAFYLCASSIAASGGNEQFFGPGTRLTVL.

The chain employs TRBV7-9 and TRBJ2-3, with 12 bases lining up with TRBD2. The CDR3 covers 17 residues. CDR1 and CDR2 from the germline V gene are SEHNR and FQNEAQ (reference sequence). Trimming removed 5 bases from V and 4 bases from J; junction bases left unmatched: 10. The CDR3 nucleotides read TGTGCCAGCAGCCCAAGTACACTAGCGGGAGGATCAGATACGCAGTATTTT. This codes for CASSPSTLAGGSDTQYF.

The V and J genes are TRBV11-2 and TRBJ2-7; possible D gene TRBD2, 6 bases. The CDR3 contains 16 residues. CDR1 and CDR2 (germline): SGHAT, FQNNGV. V was trimmed by 3 bases and J by 3 bases, leaving 18 bases between them. In DNA, the CDR3 is TGTGCCAGCAGCTTGAGCTGGGGAGGTGGGGACTACGAGCAGTACTTC. Protein sequence: CASSLSWGGGDYEQYF.

This clone turned up a few times. The chain joins TRBV19 to TRBJ2-4; 7 bases map to TRBD2. Germline CDR1 reads LNHDA; CDR2 reads SQIVND (reference sequence). V shed 3 bases and J 6 bases; nucleotides not matched to a gene: 5. The CDR3 spans 14 residues. Here the CDR3 reads CASSIEVAGNIQYF. The CDR3 bases are TGTGCCAGTAGTATCGAAGTAGCGGGAAACATTCAGTACTTC.

The genes are TRBV30 and TRBJ2-3; D possibly corresponds to TRBD1 (6 bases). Germline V gene data show CDR1 as GTSNPN and CDR2 as SVGIG (reference sequence). The V and J ends lost 5 bases and 2 bases respectively, with 17 bases between them. The CDR3 consists of 15 residues. CDR3 sequence reads: CAWAPTGFITDTQYF. The CDR3 DNA is TGTGCCTGGGCCCCGACAGGATTCATCACAGATACGCAGTATTTT.

Of note for this clone: The junction departs from the called germline gene at one end, perhaps through a read error. CDR3: CSSSPPWRASGISYEQYF. The CDR3 nucleotides read TGTTCCAGCAGCCCCCCCTGGAGGGCTAGCGGGATCTCCTACGAGCAGTACTTC. The chain uses TRBV7-9 and TRBJ2-7; 9 bases are a match to TRBD2. This CDR3 region has 18 residues. Germline loops: CDR1 SEHNR, CDR2 FQNEAQ (reference sequence). The variable domain in full, completed from reference TRBV7-9 and TRBJ2-7, reads DTGVSQNPRHKITKRGQNVTFRCDPISEHNRLYWYRQTLGQGPEFLTYFQNEAQLEKSRLLSDRFSAERPKGSFSTLEIQRTEQGDSAMYLCSSSPPWRASGISYEQYFGPGTRLTVT.

The chain combines TRBV11-2 with TRBJ2-3; 8 bases are a match to TRBD2. The V gene's germline CDR1 is SGHAT and CDR2 FQNNGV. This CDR3 is 13 amino acids long. After removal of 6 bases from V and 8 bases from J, the junction contained 7 bases not matched to a gene. Here the CDR3 DNA reads TGTGCCAGCAGTGCCATCGGGGGGGGTACGCAGTATTTT. Translating it yields CASSAIGGGTQYF.

CDR3 loop: CASSEKYEQYF. The CDR3 DNA is TGTGCCAGCAGTGAAAAATACGAGCAGTACTTC. The V and J genes are TRBV2 and TRBJ2-5; no firm D call. The end of the DNA is better explained by TRBJ2-7, so the J call may be wrong. This CDR3 spans 11 amino acids. CDR1 and CDR2 (germline): SNHLY, FYNNEI.

This chain joins TRBV18 and TRBJ1-1, with a weak D call TRBD1 (6 bases). The CDR3 length is 12 residues. Per germline, CDR1 KGHSH and CDR2 LQKENI. Trimming removed 8 bases at V and 4 bases at J, with 11 bases between. CDR3 amino acids: CASHKQGTEAFF. In nucleotides, the CDR3 is TGTGCCAGCCATAAACAGGGCACTGAAGCTTTCTTT.

This clone has more than one count but fewer than ten. The V call is TRBV25-1, the J call TRBJ1-4, with D maybe TRBD1 (5 bases). The germline V gene encodes CDR1 MGHDK and CDR2 SYGVNS. The CDR3 covers 17 residues. V lost 2 bases and J lost 4, with 17 bases in between. The CDR3 protein is CASSERLRWGLNEKLFF. The CDR3 region has the DNA TGTGCCAGCAGTGAAAGACTTAGGTGGGGACTTAATGAAAAACTGTTTTTT.

The chain employs TRBV13 and TRBJ2-7, with 7 bases that match TRBD1. This CDR3 comprises 15 residues. From germline, CDR1 is PRHDT and CDR2 FYEKMQ (reference sequence). V lost 4 bases and J lost 2; bases outside the gene matches: 8. The CDR3 is CASSSGQEMTYEQYF. The CDR3 bases are TGTGCCAGCAGCTCCGGACAGGAGATGACCTACGAGCAGTACTTC. Drawing the rest from reference TRBV13 and TRBJ2-7, the complete variable domain is AAGVIQSPRHLIKEKRETATLKCYPIPRHDTVYWYQQGPGQDPQFLISFYEKMQSDKGSIPDRFSAQQFSDYHSELNMSSLELGDSALYFCASSSGQEMTYEQYFGPGTRLTVT.

The chain uses TRBV12-5 and TRBJ1-5; TRBD1 matches 10 bases. Germline V gene lookup returns CDR1 LGHNT and CDR2 FRNRAP. This CDR3 has 16 amino acids. The V segment lost 1 base and the J segment 7 bases; nucleotides outside the gene matches: 7. The CDR3 reads CASGLDVTGGRQPQHF. CDR3 DNA sequence: TGTGCTAGTGGTTTGGACGTGACAGGGGGCAGGCAGCCCCAGCATTTT.

The rearrangement links TRBV19 to TRBJ2-7, with 7 nucleotides matching TRBD1. Germline trimming cut 5 bases from V and 5 bases from J; bases unmatched to any gene: 9. Germline V lookup: CDR1 LNHDA, CDR2 SQIVND (reference sequence). This CDR3 spans 14 amino acids. The CDR3 DNA follows: TGTGCCAGTAGTCTGGACAGGTTGATCAACGAGCAGTACTTC. Its translation: CASSLDRLINEQYF.